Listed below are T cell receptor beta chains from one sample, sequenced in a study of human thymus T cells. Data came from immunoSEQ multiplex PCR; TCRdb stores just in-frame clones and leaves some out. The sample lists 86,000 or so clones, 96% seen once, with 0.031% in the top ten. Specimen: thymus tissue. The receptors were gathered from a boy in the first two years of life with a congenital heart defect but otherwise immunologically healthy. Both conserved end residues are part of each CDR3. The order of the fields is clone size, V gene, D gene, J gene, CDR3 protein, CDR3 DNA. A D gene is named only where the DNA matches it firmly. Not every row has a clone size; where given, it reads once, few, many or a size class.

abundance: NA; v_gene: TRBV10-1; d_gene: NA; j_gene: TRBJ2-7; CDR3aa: CASSAQRAGDPYEQYF; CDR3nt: TGCGCCAGCAGTGCCCAAAGGGCAGGGGATCCCTACGAGCAGTACTTC
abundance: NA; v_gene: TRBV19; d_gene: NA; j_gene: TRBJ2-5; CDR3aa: CASSMGLWETQYF; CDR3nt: TGTGCCAGTAGTATGGGTCTGTGGGAGACCCAGTACTTC
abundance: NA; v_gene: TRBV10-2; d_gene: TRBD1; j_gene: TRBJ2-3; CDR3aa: CASSGSRDSNTDTQYF; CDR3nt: TGCGCCAGCAGTGGGAGCCGGGACAGTAACACAGATACGCAGTATTTT
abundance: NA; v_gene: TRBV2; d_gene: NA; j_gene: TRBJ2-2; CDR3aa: CASSVQYTGELFF; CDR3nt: TGTGCCAGCAGTGTACAGTACACCGGGGAGCTGTTTTTT
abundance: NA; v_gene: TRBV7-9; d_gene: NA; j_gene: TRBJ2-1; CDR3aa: CASSLSNNEQFF; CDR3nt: TGTGCCAGCAGCTTATCTAACAATGAGCAGTTCTTC
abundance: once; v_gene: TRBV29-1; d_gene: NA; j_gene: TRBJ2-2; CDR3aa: CSVDGGEGTGELFF; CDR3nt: TGCAGCGTTGACGGGGGAGAGGGCACCGGGGAGCTGTTTTTT
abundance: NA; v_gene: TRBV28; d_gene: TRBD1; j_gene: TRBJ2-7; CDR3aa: CASSGYRDRGQGEQYF; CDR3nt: TGTGCCAGCAGTGGTTACCGGGACAGGGGGCAGGGCGAGCAGTACTTC
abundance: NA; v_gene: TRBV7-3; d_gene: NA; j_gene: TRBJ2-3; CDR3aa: CASSLTPGDTDTQYF; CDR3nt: TGTGCCAGCAGCTTAACCCCGGGGGACACAGATACGCAGTATTTT
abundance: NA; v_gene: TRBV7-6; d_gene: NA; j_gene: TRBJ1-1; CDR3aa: CASSLAGEYVTEAFF; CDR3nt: TGTGCCAGCAGCTTAGCAGGGGAGTATGTCACTGAAGCTTTCTTT
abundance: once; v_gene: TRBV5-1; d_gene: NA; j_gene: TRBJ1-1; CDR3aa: CASSLEGNTEAFF; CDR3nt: TGCGCCAGCAGCTTGGAGGGGAACACTGAAGCTTTCTTT
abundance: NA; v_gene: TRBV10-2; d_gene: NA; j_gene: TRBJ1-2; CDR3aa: CASSEFRDCREYGYTF; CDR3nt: TGCGCCAGCAGTGAGTTCCGGGACTGTCGGGAGTATGGCTACACCTTC
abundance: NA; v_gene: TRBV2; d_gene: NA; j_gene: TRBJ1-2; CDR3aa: CASSEAGTRDYGYTF; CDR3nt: TGTGCCAGCAGTGAAGCAGGGACGCGCGACTATGGCTACACCTTC
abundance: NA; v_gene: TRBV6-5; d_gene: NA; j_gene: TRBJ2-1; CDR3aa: CASRNPSVDNEQFF; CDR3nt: TGTGCCAGCAGAAATCCCTCTGTAGACAATGAGCAGTTCTTC
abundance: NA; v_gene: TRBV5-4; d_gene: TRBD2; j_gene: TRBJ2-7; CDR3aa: CASSASGTSGSYEQYF; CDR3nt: TGTGCCAGCAGCGCATCCGGGACTAGCGGATCCTACGAGCAGTACTTC
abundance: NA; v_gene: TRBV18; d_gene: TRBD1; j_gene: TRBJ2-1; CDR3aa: CASSPPFRDRPYCEQFF; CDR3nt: TGTGCCAGCTCACCACCGTTTCGGGACAGGCCTTATTGTGAGCAGTTCTTC
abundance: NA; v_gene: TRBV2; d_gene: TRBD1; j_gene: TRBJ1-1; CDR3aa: CASSEPGQGAPEGHNTEAFF; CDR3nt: TGTGCCAGCAGTGAACCGGGACAGGGGGCCCCTGAGGGCCATAACACTGAAGCTTTCTTT
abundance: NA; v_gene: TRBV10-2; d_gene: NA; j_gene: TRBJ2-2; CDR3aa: CASSVRGRVVKTGELFF; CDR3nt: TGCGCCAGCAGTGTGAGGGGCAGGGTAGTAAAAACCGGGGAGCTGTTTTTT
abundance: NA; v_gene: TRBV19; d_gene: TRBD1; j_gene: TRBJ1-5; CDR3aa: CASSIGQGDSNQPQHF; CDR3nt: TGTGCCAGTAGTATAGGGCAGGGGGATAGCAATCAGCCCCAGCATTTT
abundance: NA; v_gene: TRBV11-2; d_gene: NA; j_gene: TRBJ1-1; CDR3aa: CASSLGTSDINTEAFF; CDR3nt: TGTGCCAGCAGCTTAGGGACCTCCGACATTAACACTGAAGCTTTCTTT
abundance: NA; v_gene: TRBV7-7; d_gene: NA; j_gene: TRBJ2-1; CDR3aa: CASSLGGSNNEQFF; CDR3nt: TGTGCCAGCAGCTTAGGAGGGTCAAACAATGAGCAGTTCTTC
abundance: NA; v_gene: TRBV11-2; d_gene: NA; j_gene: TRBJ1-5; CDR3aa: CASSRGANTSNQPQHF; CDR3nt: TGTGCCAGCAGCCGAGGGGCTAATACCAGCAATCAGCCCCAGCATTTT
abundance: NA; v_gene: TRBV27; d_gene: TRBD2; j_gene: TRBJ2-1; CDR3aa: CASSRTHPPIAGGGDEQFF; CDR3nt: TGTGCCAGCAGTAGGACCCACCCACCGATAGCGGGAGGAGGGGATGAGCAGTTCTTC
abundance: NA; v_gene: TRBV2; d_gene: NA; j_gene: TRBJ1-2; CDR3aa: CASKVGWSYSPVFNFYGYTF; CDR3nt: TGTGCCAGCAAAGTGGGGTGGTCCTACTCTCCCGTGTTTAACTTCTATGGCTACACCTTC
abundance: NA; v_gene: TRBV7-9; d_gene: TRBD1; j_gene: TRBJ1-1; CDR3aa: CASSFSGTGDTNTEAFF; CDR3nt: TGTGCCAGCAGCTTCTCCGGGACAGGGGACACCAACACTGAAGCTTTCTTT
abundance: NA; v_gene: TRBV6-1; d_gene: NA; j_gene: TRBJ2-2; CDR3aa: CASSEHNQGGGGELFF; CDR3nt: TGTGCCAGCAGTGAACATAACCAGGGGGGTGGCGGGGAGCTGTTTTTT
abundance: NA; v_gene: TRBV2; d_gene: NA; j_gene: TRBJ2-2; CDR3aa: CASSENLASRGTGELFF; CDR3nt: TGTGCCAGCAGTGAGAACCTAGCCTCTCGGGGGACCGGGGAGCTGTTTTTT
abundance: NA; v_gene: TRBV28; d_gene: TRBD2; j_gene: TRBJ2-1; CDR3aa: CASSAGLAGSYNEQFF; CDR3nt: TGTGCCAGCAGTGCCGGACTAGCGGGTTCCTACAATGAGCAGTTCTTC
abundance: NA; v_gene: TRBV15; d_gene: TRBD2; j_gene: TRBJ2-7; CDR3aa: CATSRDLRDYNNEQYF; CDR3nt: TGTGCCACCAGCAGAGATCTAAGGGACTACAACAACGAGCAGTACTTC
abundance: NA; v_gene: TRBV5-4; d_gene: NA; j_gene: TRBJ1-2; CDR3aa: CASSLAIRSYGYTF; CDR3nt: TGTGCCAGCAGCTTGGCCATTAGGAGCTATGGCTACACCTTC
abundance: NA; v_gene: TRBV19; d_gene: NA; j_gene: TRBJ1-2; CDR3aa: CASRDEPNYGYTF; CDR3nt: TGTGCCAGCAGGGACGAGCCTAACTATGGCTACACCTTC
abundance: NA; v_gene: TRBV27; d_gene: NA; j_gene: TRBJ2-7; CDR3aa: CASCPRPGPESHEQYF; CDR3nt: TGTGCCAGCTGTCCCAGACCGGGACCCGAAAGCCACGAGCAGTACTTC
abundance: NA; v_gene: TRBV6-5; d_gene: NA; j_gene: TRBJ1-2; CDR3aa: CASSGEANYGYTF; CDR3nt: TGTGCCAGCTCAGGGGAAGCTAACTATGGCTACACCTTC
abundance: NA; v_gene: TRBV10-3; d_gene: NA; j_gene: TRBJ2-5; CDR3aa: CAISEGPHQETQYF; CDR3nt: TGTGCCATCAGTGAAGGGCCACACCAAGAGACCCAGTACTTC
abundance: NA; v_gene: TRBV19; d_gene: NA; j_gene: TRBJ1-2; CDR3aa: CASSSPRAGYTF; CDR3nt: TGTGCCAGTAGTTCCCCCAGGGCCGGCTACACCTTC
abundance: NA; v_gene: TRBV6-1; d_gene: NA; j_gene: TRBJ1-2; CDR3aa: CASSEAYLEGVSSHGYTF; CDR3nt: TGTGCCAGCAGTGAAGCTTATCTTGAAGGGGTGAGCAGTCATGGCTACACCTTC
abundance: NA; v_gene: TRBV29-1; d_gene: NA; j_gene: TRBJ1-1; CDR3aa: CSGWGGTEAFF; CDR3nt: TGCAGCGGCTGGGGGGGTACTGAAGCTTTCTTT
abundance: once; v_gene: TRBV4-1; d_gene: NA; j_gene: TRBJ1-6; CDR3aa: CASSQSTLSSYNSPLHF; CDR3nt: TGCGCCAGCAGCCAATCGACACTGAGCTCCTATAATTCACCCCTCCACTTT
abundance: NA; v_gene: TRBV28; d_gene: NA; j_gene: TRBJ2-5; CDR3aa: CASSFMQGWETQYF; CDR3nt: TGTGCCAGCAGTTTTATGCAGGGATGGGAGACCCAGTACTTC
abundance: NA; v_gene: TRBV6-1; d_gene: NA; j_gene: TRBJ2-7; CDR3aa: CASSERLKTSYEQYF; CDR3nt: TGTGCCAGCAGTGAACGGTTGAAAACCTCCTACGAGCAGTACTTC
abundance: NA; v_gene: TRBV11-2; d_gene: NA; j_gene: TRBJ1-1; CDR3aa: CASSQRPTTDSTMNTEAFF; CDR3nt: TGTGCCAGCAGCCAGAGACCAACTACGGACAGTACCATGAACACTGAAGCTTTCTTT
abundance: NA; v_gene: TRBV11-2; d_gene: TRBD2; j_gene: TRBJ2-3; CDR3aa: CASSLLGTSGTATDTQYF; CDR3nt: TGTGCCAGCAGCTTACTTGGGACTAGCGGGACCGCTACAGATACGCAGTATTTT
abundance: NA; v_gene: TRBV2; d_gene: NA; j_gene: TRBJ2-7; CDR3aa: CASSEGTVWEQNYEQYF; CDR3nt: TGTGCCAGCAGTGAGGGAACTGTGTGGGAGCAAAACTACGAGCAGTACTTC
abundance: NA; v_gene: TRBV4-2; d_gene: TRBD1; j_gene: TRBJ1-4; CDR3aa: CASSGDRGSGNNEKLFF; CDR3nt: TGTGCCAGCAGCGGGGACAGGGGGTCCGGGAATAATGAAAAACTGTTTTTT
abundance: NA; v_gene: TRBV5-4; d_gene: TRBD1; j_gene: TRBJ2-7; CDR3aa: CASSRKIQDRGFQSYEQYF; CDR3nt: TGTGCCAGCAGCCGAAAGATCCAGGACAGGGGGTTCCAGTCCTACGAGCAGTACTTC
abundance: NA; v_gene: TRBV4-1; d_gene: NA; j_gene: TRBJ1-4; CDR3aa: CASSQEGSNSLAEKLFF; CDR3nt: TGCGCCAGCAGCCAAGAAGGTTCGAACAGCTTAGCTGAAAAACTGTTTTTT
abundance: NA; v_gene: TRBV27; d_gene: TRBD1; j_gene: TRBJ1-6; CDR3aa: CASSHNGTGDNSPLHF; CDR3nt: TGTGCCAGCAGTCATAATGGGACAGGGGACAATTCACCCCTCCACTTT
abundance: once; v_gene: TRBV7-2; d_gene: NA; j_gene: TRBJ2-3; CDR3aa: CASSLVCESRGDTQYF; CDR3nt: TGTGCCAGCAGCTTAGTTTGCGAGTCCCGAGGAGATACGCAGTATTTT
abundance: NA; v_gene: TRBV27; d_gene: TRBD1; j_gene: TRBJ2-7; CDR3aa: CASSLKRQGLTYEQYF; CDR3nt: TGTGCCAGCAGTTTAAAAAGACAGGGCTTGACCTACGAGCAGTACTTC
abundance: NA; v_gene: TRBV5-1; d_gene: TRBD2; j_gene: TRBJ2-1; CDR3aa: CASSPFLTSGSTGEQFF; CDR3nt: TGCGCCAGCAGCCCTTTTTTAACTAGCGGGAGTACAGGTGAGCAGTTCTTC
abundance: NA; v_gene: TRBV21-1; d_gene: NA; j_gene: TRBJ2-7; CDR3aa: CASSRASGGEQYF; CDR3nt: TGTGCCAGCAGCAGGGCTTCAGGGGGCGAGCAGTACTTC
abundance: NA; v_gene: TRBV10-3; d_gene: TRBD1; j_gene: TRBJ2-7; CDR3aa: CATLDRQGNIYEQYF; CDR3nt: TGTGCCACCCTGGATCGACAGGGAAACATCTACGAGCAGTACTTC
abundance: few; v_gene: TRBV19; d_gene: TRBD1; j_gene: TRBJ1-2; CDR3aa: CASRGQGDGYTF; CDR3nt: TGTGCCAGTAGGGGACAGGGTGATGGCTACACCTTC
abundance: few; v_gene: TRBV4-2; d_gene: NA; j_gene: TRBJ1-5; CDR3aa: CASSHEGDHSNQPQHF; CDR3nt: TGTGCCAGCAGCCATGAGGGGGATCATAGCAATCAGCCCCAGCATTTT
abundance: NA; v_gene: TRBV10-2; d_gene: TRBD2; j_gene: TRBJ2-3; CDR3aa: CASSEPGLAGEGADTQYF; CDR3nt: TGCGCCAGCAGTGAACCGGGACTAGCGGGGGAGGGAGCAGATACGCAGTATTTT